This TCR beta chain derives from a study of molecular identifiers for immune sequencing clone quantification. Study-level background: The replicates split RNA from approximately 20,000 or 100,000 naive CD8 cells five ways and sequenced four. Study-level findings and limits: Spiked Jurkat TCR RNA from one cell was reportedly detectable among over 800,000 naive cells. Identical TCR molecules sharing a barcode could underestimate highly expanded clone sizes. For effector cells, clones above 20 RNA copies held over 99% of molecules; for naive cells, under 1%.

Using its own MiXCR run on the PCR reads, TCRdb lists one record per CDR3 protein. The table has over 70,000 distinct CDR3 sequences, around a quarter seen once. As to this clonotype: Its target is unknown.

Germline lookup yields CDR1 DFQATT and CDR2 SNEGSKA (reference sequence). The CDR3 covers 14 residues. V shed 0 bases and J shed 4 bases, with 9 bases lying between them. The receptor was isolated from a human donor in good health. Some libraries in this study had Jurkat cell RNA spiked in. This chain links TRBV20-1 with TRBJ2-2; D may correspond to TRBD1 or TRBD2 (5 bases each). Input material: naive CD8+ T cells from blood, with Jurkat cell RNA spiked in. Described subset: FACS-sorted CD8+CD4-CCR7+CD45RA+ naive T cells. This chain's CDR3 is CSAREYGGTGELFF. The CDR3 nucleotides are TGCAGTGCTAGAGAGTATGGGGGCACCGGGGAGCTGTTTTTT.